Below are 12 T cell receptor beta chains sequenced from a single sample in a study of cytomegalovirus exposure and HLA in healthy donors. Primers included in the PCR were 60 Vbeta and 13 Jbeta primers. TCRdb's copy holds only in-frame clones and misses some; the assay was immunoSEQ multiplex PCR. The sample holds about 140,000 clones; approximately 84% are singletons and the top ten take less than 1.5%. Material: PBMCs. These receptors originate from a man under 40 in good health and CMV-seropositive.

The chain combines TRBV28 with TRBJ1-6, with TRBD1 matching over 9 bases. Looked up from germline, CDR1 is MDHEN and CDR2 is SYDVKM. The CDR3 is made up of 15 amino acids. J lost 7 bases, V lost 5 bases, and 6 bases had no gene match. CDR3 loop: CASSGGQGMNSPLHF. The CDR3 DNA reads as TGTGCCAGCAGTGGGGGACAGGGAATGAATTCACCCCTCCACTTT. The full variable domain, with the rest looked up from reference TRBV28 and TRBJ1-6, is DVKVTQSSRYLVKRTGEKVFLECVQDMDHENMFWYRQDPGLGLRLIYFSYDVKMKEKGDIPEGYSVSREKKERFSLILESASTNQTSMYLCASSGGQGMNSPLHFGNGTRLTVT.

This clone was seen a few times. V and J are TRBV7-9 and TRBJ1-3; D unclear. Germline V gives CDR1 SEHNR, CDR2 FQNEAQ (reference sequence). This CDR3 is built from 16 residues. Trimming stripped 1 base from V and 3 bases from J, with 13 bases between. CDR3 region: CASSLGQLGDGNTIYF. The CDR3 nucleotides are TGTGCCAGCAGCTTAGGGCAACTGGGCGATGGAAACACCATATATTTT.

CDR3 DNA: TGTGCCAGCAGGGGGGCAGGGTCTTATAATTCACCCCTCCACTTT. Protein product: CASRGAGSYNSPLHF. The chain employs TRBV27 and TRBJ1-6; D perhaps matches TRBD1 (6 bases). V was pared by 6 bases and J by 4 bases, with 13 bases between. Per germline, CDR1 MNHEY and CDR2 SMNVEV (reference sequence). CDR3 length equals 15 residues.

The J gene is TRBJ2-5, the V gene TRBV6-5, with TRBD2 matching over 9 bases. With V trimmed by 2 bases and J by 2 bases, 6 bases remained unmatched. The CDR3 covers 16 residues. Germline V gene data show CDR1 as MNHEY and CDR2 as SVGAGI. Here the CDR3 DNA reads TGTGCCAGCAGTTACGGAGCGGGAGGTGGGCAAGAGACCCAGTACTTC. This translates into CASSYGAGGGQETQYF.

The chain carries TRBV7-9 and TRBJ2-7, with D maybe TRBD2 (6 bases). The CDR3 totals 13 residues. V lost 6 bases and J 3 bases, leaving 12 bases between the germline ends. In germline, CDR1 is SEHNR, CDR2 FQNEAQ (reference sequence). The CDR3 region has the DNA TGTGCCAGCAGGGTTAGCGGAAGCTACGAGCAGTACTTC. Translation: CASRVSGSYEQYF.

The chain links TRBV7-9 to TRBJ2-7, with 9 bases fitting TRBD2. The V segment lost 3 bases and the J segment 4 bases; nucleotides outside the gene matches: 4. Germline CDR1 is SEHNR and CDR2 is FQNEAQ (reference sequence). The CDR3 totals 14 residues. CDR3 sequence: CASSFLAGEYEQYF. In DNA form, the CDR3 reads TGTGCCAGCAGCTTTTTAGCGGGGGAGTACGAGCAGTACTTC. The complete variable domain, with remaining parts taken from reference TRBV7-9 and TRBJ2-7, reads DTGVSQNPRHKITKRGQNVTFRCDPISEHNRLYWYRQTLGQGPEFLTYFQNEAQLEKSRLLSDRFSAERPKGSFSTLEIQRTEQGDSAMYLCASSFLAGEYEQYFGPGTRLTVT.

The chain joins TRBV6-6 to TRBJ2-5, with 8 nucleotides matching TRBD1. With the DNA end fitting TRBJ2-7 better, the J assignment may be wrong. Germline CDR1 and CDR2: MNHNY and SVGAGI (reference sequence). The CDR3 spans 14 residues. The DNA for the CDR3 is TGTGCCAGCAGTTCGACAGGGGCCCCCTACGAGCAGTACTTC. This encodes CASSSTGAPYEQYF.

This clone was counted a single time. The chain employs TRBV30 and TRBJ1-4; D possibly corresponds to TRBD1 (5 bases). CDR3 size: 16 residues. CDR1 is GTSNPN, CDR2 SVGIG, per germline (reference sequence). Trimming left V 1 base short and J 5 bases short, with 17 bases between. Here the CDR3 DNA reads TGTGCCTGGAGTGCGTTCGGGGGAGGGGACAATGAAAAACTGTTTTTT. Protein sequence: CAWSAFGGGDNEKLFF.

This chain uses TRBV19 with TRBJ1-3; no reliable D call. Germline CDR1 reads LNHDA; CDR2 reads SQIVND (reference sequence). The CDR3 sequence is 15 residues long. V lost 5 bases and J 2 bases, leaving 13 bases between the germline ends. The CDR3 DNA is TGTGCCAGTAGTCCCCCGGGAGGGACTGGAAACACCATATATTTT. Its translation is CASSPPGGTGNTIYF.

This clone was counted a single time. J is TRBJ2-3 and V is TRBV28; D is perhaps TRBD1 (6 bases). In germline, CDR1 is MDHEN, CDR2 SYDVKM. This CDR3 contains 16 residues. Trimming removed 6 bases at V and 0 bases at J, with 16 bases between. CDR3 region: CASRSGGAGSTDTQYF. CDR3 coding DNA: TGTGCCAGCAGGTCTGGGGGCGCGGGTAGCACAGATACGCAGTATTTT. The variable domain in full, completed from reference TRBV28 and TRBJ2-3, reads DVKVTQSSRYLVKRTGEKVFLECVQDMDHENMFWYRQDPGLGLRLIYFSYDVKMKEKGDIPEGYSVSREKKERFSLILESASTNQTSMYLCASRSGGAGSTDTQYFGPGTRLTVL.

This clone was seen more than once but under ten times. The J gene is TRBJ1-4, the V gene TRBV28; D might be TRBD1 (6 bases). Per the germline V gene, CDR1 is MDHEN and CDR2 is SYDVKM. Deletions cut 6 bases from V and 5 bases from J, with 10 bases between. CDR3 length: 13 residues. The chain's CDR3 is CASRTGLNEKLFF. CDR3 in DNA: TGTGCCAGCAGAACAGGGTTGAATGAAAAACTGTTTTTT.

This CDR3 is CASSLDRGRTEAFF. The CDR3 DNA sequence: TGTGCCAGCAGCTTGGACAGGGGGAGGACTGAAGCTTTCTTT. The V gene is TRBV5-4, the J gene TRBJ1-1, with 8 bases that match TRBD1. This CDR3 is built from 14 residues. Per germline, CDR1 SGHNT and CDR2 YYREEE (reference sequence). With V trimmed by 0 bases and J by 5 bases, 3 bases remained unmatched.